The 14 T cell receptor beta chains reported below all come from one sample, sequenced in a study of cytomegalovirus exposure and HLA in healthy donors. The primer mix had 60 Vbeta and 13 Jbeta primers. This table comes from immunoSEQ multiplex PCR, and its TCRdb copy is limited to in-frame clones, with some not included. The data hold approximately 100,000 clones, with approximately 76% observed a single time. The specimen was PBMCs. The receptors stem from a woman aged 45-65 years in good health and CMV-seropositive.

This sequence joins TRBV7-9 and TRBJ2-2, with 9 bases aligning to TRBD1. This CDR3 is built from 18 residues. Per the germline V gene, CDR1 is SEHNR and CDR2 is FQNEAQ (reference sequence). The V segment lost 4 bases and the J segment 6 bases; nucleotides outside the gene matches: 15. The CDR3 DNA sequence: TGTGCCAGCAGCTACTCCCCCCCCGGGACAGGGAGGTCCGGGGAGCTGTTTTTT. Translated: CASSYSPPGTGRSGELFF.

The chain has TRBV5-4 and TRBJ2-7, with TRBD2 identical over 9 bases. Germline V CDR1 and CDR2: SGHNT, YYREEE (reference sequence). V shed 3 bases and J 2 bases; nucleotides not matched to a gene: 6. This CDR3 comprises 15 residues. The chain's CDR3 is CASSSAGGPTYEQYF. Written as DNA, the CDR3 is TGTGCCAGCAGCTCCGCGGGGGGGCCGACCTACGAGCAGTACTTC.

Concerning this clone: One junction end does not reproduce the germline sequence, and a read error may be involved. The CDR3: CASSLAGLQAGANGLTF. Here the CDR3 DNA reads TGTGCCAGCAGCTTGGCGGGCCTTCAGGCGGGGGCCAACGGCCTGACTTTC. The chain employs TRBV5-4 and TRBJ2-6, with D perhaps TRBD2 (7 bases). Looked up from germline, CDR1 is SGHNT and CDR2 is YYREEE (reference sequence). CDR3 length: 17 amino acids.

This chain links TRBV10-3 with TRBJ2-3; 12 bases map to TRBD2. Germline CDR1 and CDR2: ENHRY and SYGVKD. The CDR3 covers 16 residues. Losses at the gene ends were 7 bases for V and 6 bases for J; bases not matched to a gene: 11. CDR3 nucleotides: TGTGCCATCATGGAATCTAGCGGGGGGGCCGGGGATACGCAGTATTTT. It yields the protein CAIMESSGGAGDTQYF.

This sequence joins TRBV4-2 and TRBJ1-5; perhaps TRBD1 as D (6 bases). The CDR3 has 16 residues. CDR1 is LGHNA, CDR2 YNFKEQ, per germline. The germline V and J ends were trimmed by 2 bases and 3 bases, with 14 bases remaining between them. The CDR3, as DNA: TGTGCCAGCAGCCAACCGGGACAACTTTACAATCAGCCCCAGCATTTT. Encoded protein: CASSQPGQLYNQPQHF.

This clone was recorded a few times. The chain carries TRBV4-3 and TRBJ2-2; 12 nucleotides line up with TRBD2. The CDR3 is made up of 20 amino acids. V lost 4 bases, J lost 0 bases, and 12 bases stayed unmatched. Germline CDR1 reads LGHNA; CDR2 reads YSLEER. CDR3 in DNA: TGCGCCAGCAGCCGTAGGACCCTTACTAGCGGGGGGACGAACACCGGGGAGCTGTTTTTT. Protein: CASSRRTLTSGGTNTGELFF.

The J gene is TRBJ2-7, the V gene TRBV9; the D gene is possibly TRBD2 (7 bases). CDR3 length: 14 residues. Germline loops: CDR1 SGDLS, CDR2 YYNGEE. V was cut by 7 bases and J by 2 bases, with 16 bases left in between. The CDR3 DNA reads TGTGCCAGCGGGGAGGGGGGGAGCACCTACGAGCAGTACTTC. This codes for CASGEGGSTYEQYF. Complete variable domain (other parts from reference TRBV9 and TRBJ2-7): DSGVTQTPKHLITATGQRVTLRCSPRSGDLSVYWYQQSLDQGLQFLIQYYNGEERAKGNILERFSAQQFPDLHSELNLSSLELGDSALYFCASGEGGSTYEQYFGPGTRLTVT.

This sequence joins TRBV10-3 and TRBJ2-7, with 10 positions matching TRBD2. V lost 10 bases to trimming and J lost 4 bases; unmatched junction nucleotides: 16. This CDR3 has 16 residues. Germline CDR1 ENHRY, CDR2 SYGVKD. The CDR3 reads CATMRGLAGDLYEQYF. The DNA for the CDR3 is TGTGCCACCATGAGGGGTCTAGCGGGAGACTTGTACGAGCAGTACTTC.

The J gene is TRBJ2-7, the V gene TRBV29-1; 10 bases agree with TRBD2. V lost 6 bases to trimming and J lost 0 bases; unmatched junction nucleotides: 8. This CDR3 spans 15 amino acids. Germline V gives CDR1 SQVTM, CDR2 ANQGSEA. The CDR3 DNA reads TGCAGCGTAGCCGGGACTAGCGTTTACTCCTACGAGCAGTACTTC. It codes for CSVAGTSVYSYEQYF.

The chain joins TRBV29-1 to TRBJ2-1; D may be TRBD2 (6 bases). The CDR3 totals 14 residues. Looked up from germline, CDR1 is SQVTM and CDR2 is ANQGSEA. Trimming took 6 bases from V and 6 from J, leaving 18 bases between them. The CDR3 DNA sequence: TGCAGCGTCGGAGGGAGTAGAGCTGGCAATGAGCAGTTCTTC. It is translated as CSVGGSRAGNEQFF.

CDR3 protein: CASSQGQGNYGYTF. Written as DNA, the CDR3 is TGTGCCAGCAGCCAGGGTCAGGGGAACTATGGCTACACCTTC. The genes are TRBV11-2 and TRBJ1-2; D perhaps matches TRBD1 (6 bases). Germline lookup yields CDR1 SGHAT and CDR2 FQNNGV. V lost 5 bases and J 2 bases, leaving 12 bases between the germline ends. This CDR3 has 14 amino acids. The full variable domain, completed using reference TRBV11-2 and TRBJ1-2, is EAGVAQSPRYKIIEKRQSVAFWCNPISGHATLYWYQQILGQGPKLLIQFQNNGVVDDSQLPKDRFSAERLKGVDSTLKIQPAKLEDSAVYLCASSQGQGNYGYTFGSGTRLTVV.

This clone has a handful of counts. This chain links TRBV4-1 with TRBJ2-2; 8 bases are a match to TRBD2. Germline-derived CDR1 and CDR2 are MGHRA and YSYEKL. This CDR3 has 17 amino acids. J was trimmed by 8 bases and V by 0 bases; bases with no gene match: 11. Here the CDR3 reads CASSQDTPGLVIGELFF. As DNA, the CDR3 is TGCGCCAGCAGCCAAGACACCCCGGGACTAGTGATTGGGGAGCTGTTTTTT.

The genes are TRBV7-9 and TRBJ2-1; 11 bases line up with TRBD2. Germline-derived CDR1 and CDR2 are SEHNR and FQNEAQ (reference sequence). The V and J ends lost 3 bases and 6 bases, in that order; junction bases with no gene match: 7. There are 16 residues in the CDR3. DNA of the CDR3: TGTGCCAGCAGCTTCGAGGGGCTAGCGGGAGGCAATGAGCAGTTCTTC. This translates into CASSFEGLAGGNEQFF.

Of note for this clone: The junction departs from germline at one end; a sequencing error may be responsible. J is TRBJ2-3 and V is TRBV7-9, with 7 bases identical to TRBD1. The CDR3 spans 15 residues. The germline CDR1 and CDR2 sequences are SEHNR and FQNEAQ (reference sequence). CDR3 sequence (DNA): TGTTCCAGCAGCCCTAGGGGACAGTGGAGGAATACGCAGTATTTT. This gives the protein CSSSPRGQWRNTQYF.